The rows below give T cell receptor beta chains drawn from one sample of a study of blood T cell repertoires in COVID-19. Sequenced by immunoSEQ multiplex PCR; TCRdb stores in-frame clones only, minus some. The sample has some 80,000 clones, 70% to 90% seen once. What was sequenced was peripheral blood. The receptors derive from a human donor in a cohort sampled during active COVID-19. The CDR3 runs from the conserved cysteine through the conserved F or W. The D gene is left open where the match is weak. A row's size may be missing; if present it is once, few, many or a size class.

>-|TRBV25-1|TRBJ1-6|-
TGTGCCAGCGGGGAGGGTGGGCATAGCGGTTCACCCCTCCACTTT
CASGEGGHSGSPLHF
>-|TRBV5-4|TRBJ1-1|-
TGTGCCAGCAGCCCGACTTCGGGGGGGACTGAAGCTTTCTTT
CASSPTSGGTEAFF
>-|TRBV5-6|TRBJ1-4|-
TGTGCCAGCAGCACAGGAATCGGAGAAAAACTGTTTTTT
CASSTGIGEKLFF
>-|TRBV5-1|TRBJ2-2|TRBD1
TGCGCCAGCAGCTGGACAGGGGCCAACACCGGGGAGCTGTTTTTT
CASSWTGANTGELFF
>-|TRBV13|TRBJ2-7|TRBD2
TGTGCCAGCAGCTCGGGACTAGCGGGCGTCGAGCAGTACTTC
CASSSGLAGVEQYF
>-|TRBV7-2|TRBJ2-7|TRBD1
TGTGCCAGCAGCTTCGACAGGGGAAACGAGCAGTACTTC
CASSFDRGNEQYF
>-|TRBV7-2|TRBJ1-2|TRBD1
TGTGCCAGCAGAAGGACAGGGATCGGCTACACCTTC
CASRRTGIGYTF
>-|TRBV10-2|TRBJ2-5|-
TGCGCCAGCAGTGAAGGGAGGTCGGCAGGGGGGTACTTAAGCGGGAGACGAGAGACCCAGTACTTC
CASSEGRSAGGYLSGRRETQYF
>-|TRBV6-2/TRBV6-3|TRBJ1-2|-
TGTGCCAGCAGTTACTCCCCTCATTCCGGCGGGGGCTACACCTTC
CASSYSPHSGGGYTF
>-|TRBV19|TRBJ1-4|-
TGTGCCAGTAGTATGCCTGGTGTAGGGGATGAAAAACTGTTTTTT
CASSMPGVGDEKLFF
>-|TRBV2|TRBJ2-7|-
TGTGCCAGCAGGGGCCCTACTAGCTCCTCCTACGAGCAGTACTTC
CASRGPTSSSYEQYF
>-|TRBV30|TRBJ1-4|-
TGTGCCTGGAGTGTACAGGCCTATACTCGGCTGTTTTTT
CAWSVQAYTRLFF
>once|TRBV28|TRBJ1-5|-
TGTGCCAGCAGACCTATCGACGAGGCGAGCAATCAGCCCCAGCATTTT
CASRPIDEASNQPQHF
>-|TRBV29-1|TRBJ1-1|TRBD1
TGCAGCGCCCAGGGGGCCTACACTGAAGCTTTCTTT
CSAQGAYTEAFF
>-|TRBV5-4|TRBJ2-7|TRBD2
TGTGCCATATCCCGGGGGGGCCCCACCAGTACCTCCTACGAGCAGTACTTC
CAISRGGPTSTSYEQYF
>once|TRBV27|TRBJ2-7|TRBD1
TGTGCCAGCAGGAGACAGGGGTTGGACGAGCAGTACTTC
CASRRQGLDEQYF
>-|TRBV18|TRBJ2-6|-
TGTGCCAGCTCTCAACAGGGTTCCGGGGCCAACGTCCTGACTTTC
CASSQQGSGANVLTF
>-|TRBV5-1|TRBJ2-7|TRBD2
TGCGCCAGCAGCTCTGGACTAGCGGGAGGGCCGGGTGAGCAGTACTTC
CASSSGLAGGPGEQYF
>-|TRBV2|TRBJ2-3|-
TGTGCCAGCAGTGATGCAGGGGTTTTGGCAGATACGCAGTATTTT
CASSDAGVLADTQYF
>-|TRBV11-1|TRBJ2-5|-
TGTGCCAGCAGCTTACGACGGAGCACCGAGACCCAGTACTTC
CASSLRRSTETQYF
>-|TRBV6-4|TRBJ2-3|TRBD1
TGTGCCAGCAGCGCCGGGACAGGGGTATCAGATACGCAGTATTTT
CASSAGTGVSDTQYF
>-|TRBV9|TRBJ2-2|-
TGTGCCAGCAGCGTAGGCGGCAGGGCGCCGAACACCGGGGAGCTGTTTTTT
CASSVGGRAPNTGELFF
>once|TRBV7-3|TRBJ2-5|TRBD2
TGTGCCAGCAGCGCGTCTAGCGGTCCACAAGAGACCCAGTACTTC
CASSASSGPQETQYF
>-|TRBV28|TRBJ2-1|TRBD2
TGTGCCAGCATTTCACCCTTAGCGGGAATCTATGAGCAGTTCTTC
CASISPLAGIYEQFF
>-|TRBV9|TRBJ1-2|-
TGTGCCAGCAGCGTAGTTCGGAGTTTGAACTATGGCTACACCTTC
CASSVVRSLNYGYTF
>-|TRBV5-3|TRBJ2-2|-
TGTGCCAGAAGCTTGCGGGGAAACGTCCGACTCGCGAACACCGGGGAGCTGTTTTTT
CARSLRGNVRLANTGELFF
>-|TRBV27|TRBJ1-6|TRBD1
TGTGCCAGCAGTTTCGAGGGGGCACATCGTAATTCACCCCTCCACTTT
CASSFEGAHRNSPLHF
>-|TRBV7-6|TRBJ2-5|-
TGTGCCAGCAGCTTACAGGGACAACAACAAGAGACCCAGTACTTC
CASSLQGQQQETQYF
>few|TRBV25-1|TRBJ1-5|-
TGTGCCAGCAGTGCTAAGGACGGGGTTAGCAATCAGCCCCAGCATTTT
CASSAKDGVSNQPQHF
>-|TRBV19|TRBJ1-4|-
TGTGCCAGTAGTACTTCAGGGGTTCTCGGTGAAAAACTGTTTTTT
CASSTSGVLGEKLFF
>-|TRBV18|TRBJ1-2|TRBD1
TGTGCCAGCTCACCGGGACAGGGACTGAACTATGGCTACACCTTC
CASSPGQGLNYGYTF
>-|TRBV25-1|TRBJ2-7|-
TGTGCCAGCAGTGCGTTAGACGAGCAGTACTTC
CASSALDEQYF
>-|TRBV29-1|TRBJ2-7|TRBD1
TGCAGCGTTGCCTCGGGGACAGGTCTCTACGAGCAGTACTTC
CSVASGTGLYEQYF
>-|TRBV2|TRBJ2-7|TRBD1
TGTGCCAGCAGCGCCGGGACAGGAGGATTTTACTACGAGCAGTACTTC
CASSAGTGGFYYEQYF
>few|TRBV2|TRBJ2-3|TRBD2
TGTGCCAGCGTCTCTGCTCGCGGGAGAACGGATACGCAGTATTTT
CASVSARGRTDTQYF
>-|TRBV5-1|TRBJ2-1|-
TGCGCCAGCAGCTTGGACGCCAGGAGGGGCAATGAGCAGTTCTTC
CASSLDARRGNEQFF
>-|TRBV24-1|TRBJ2-1|TRBD1
TGTGCCACCAGTGATTCCGGGACAGGGGACAATGAGCAGTTCTTC
CATSDSGTGDNEQFF
>-|TRBV5-4|TRBJ2-5|TRBD1
TGTGCCAGCAGCTTATCCGGGACAGCAAAAGAGACCCAGTACTTC
CASSLSGTAKETQYF
>once|TRBV4-3|TRBJ1-2|TRBD1
TGCGCCAGCAGCCAAGCCCACCAGGGGGCGTATGGCTACACCTTC
CASSQAHQGAYGYTF
>-|TRBV5-4|TRBJ2-7|TRBD1
TGTGCCAGCAGCTTGGTGGCAGGGGGCGACGAGCAGTACTTC
CASSLVAGGDEQYF
>-|TRBV19|TRBJ2-7|-
TGTGCCACAAAGGAGGGCTACGAGCAGTACTTC
CATKEGYEQYF
>-|TRBV7-9|TRBJ1-2|-
TGTGCCAGCAGCTACAACCGGGACTCGTACGGCTACACCTTC
CASSYNRDSYGYTF
>-|TRBV11-3|TRBJ2-7|TRBD2
TGTGCCAGCAGCCTAACTAGCGGGACCTACGAGCAGTACTTC
CASSLTSGTYEQYF
>once|TRBV24-1|TRBJ1-1|-
TGTGCCACCAGTGATTCCAGGGTAACTGAAGCTTTCTTT
CATSDSRVTEAFF
>-|TRBV11-2|TRBJ2-2|TRBD1
TGTGCCAGCAGCCCCGTCCAGGGGGTCGGGGAGCTGTTTTTT
CASSPVQGVGELFF
>-|TRBV5-1|TRBJ1-4|-
TGCGCCAGCAGCTTGGGCAGTCGTTGGGAAAAACTGTTTTTT
CASSLGSRWEKLFF
>few|TRBV20-1|TRBJ1-2|-
TGCAGTGCCCGCGAGGGTGGCTACACCTTC
CSAREGGYTF
>-|TRBV4-1|TRBJ2-6|-
TGCGCCAGCAGCCCTACAGGGACCCCCTCTGGGGCCAACGTCCTGACTTTC
CASSPTGTPSGANVLTF
>-|TRBV5-6|TRBJ2-7|-
TGTGCCAGCAGCTTTGTGGAACTATCCTCCTACGAGCAGTACTTC
CASSFVELSSYEQYF
>-|TRBV9|TRBJ2-2|TRBD2
TGTGCCAGCAGCGTAGCAGGACTAGCGGGAGGTTCGAACACCGGGGAGCTGTTTTTT
CASSVAGLAGGSNTGELFF
>-|TRBV6-1|TRBJ2-1|TRBD1
TGTGCCAGCAGTGATCGACAGGGGGCGTACAATGAGCAGTTCTTC
CASSDRQGAYNEQFF
>few|TRBV5-5|TRBJ1-1|-
TGTGCCAGCAGCTTCGGGGGTGGAACTGAAGCTTTCTTT
CASSFGGGTEAFF
>-|TRBV11-1|TRBJ2-2|TRBD2
TGTGCCAGCGGAGCGGGGGTGAACACCGGGGAGCTGTTTTTT
CASGAGVNTGELFF
>-|TRBV6-6|TRBJ1-5|-
TGTGCCAGCAGTTTTCCGGAGCCTCGCAATCAGCCCCAGCATTTT
CASSFPEPRNQPQHF
>few|TRBV4-3|TRBJ2-1|TRBD2
TGCGCCAGCAGCCAAGATAGACTAGCGGGGGGAAGTGAGCAGTTCTTC
CASSQDRLAGGSEQFF
>-|TRBV7-2|TRBJ1-1|-
TGTGCCAGCAGATACCTACCTGAGAACACTGAAGCTTTCTTT
CASRYLPENTEAFF
>-|TRBV7-2|TRBJ2-6|-
TGTGCCAGCAGCTTTAATGGGGCCAACGTCCTGACTTTC
CASSFNGANVLTF